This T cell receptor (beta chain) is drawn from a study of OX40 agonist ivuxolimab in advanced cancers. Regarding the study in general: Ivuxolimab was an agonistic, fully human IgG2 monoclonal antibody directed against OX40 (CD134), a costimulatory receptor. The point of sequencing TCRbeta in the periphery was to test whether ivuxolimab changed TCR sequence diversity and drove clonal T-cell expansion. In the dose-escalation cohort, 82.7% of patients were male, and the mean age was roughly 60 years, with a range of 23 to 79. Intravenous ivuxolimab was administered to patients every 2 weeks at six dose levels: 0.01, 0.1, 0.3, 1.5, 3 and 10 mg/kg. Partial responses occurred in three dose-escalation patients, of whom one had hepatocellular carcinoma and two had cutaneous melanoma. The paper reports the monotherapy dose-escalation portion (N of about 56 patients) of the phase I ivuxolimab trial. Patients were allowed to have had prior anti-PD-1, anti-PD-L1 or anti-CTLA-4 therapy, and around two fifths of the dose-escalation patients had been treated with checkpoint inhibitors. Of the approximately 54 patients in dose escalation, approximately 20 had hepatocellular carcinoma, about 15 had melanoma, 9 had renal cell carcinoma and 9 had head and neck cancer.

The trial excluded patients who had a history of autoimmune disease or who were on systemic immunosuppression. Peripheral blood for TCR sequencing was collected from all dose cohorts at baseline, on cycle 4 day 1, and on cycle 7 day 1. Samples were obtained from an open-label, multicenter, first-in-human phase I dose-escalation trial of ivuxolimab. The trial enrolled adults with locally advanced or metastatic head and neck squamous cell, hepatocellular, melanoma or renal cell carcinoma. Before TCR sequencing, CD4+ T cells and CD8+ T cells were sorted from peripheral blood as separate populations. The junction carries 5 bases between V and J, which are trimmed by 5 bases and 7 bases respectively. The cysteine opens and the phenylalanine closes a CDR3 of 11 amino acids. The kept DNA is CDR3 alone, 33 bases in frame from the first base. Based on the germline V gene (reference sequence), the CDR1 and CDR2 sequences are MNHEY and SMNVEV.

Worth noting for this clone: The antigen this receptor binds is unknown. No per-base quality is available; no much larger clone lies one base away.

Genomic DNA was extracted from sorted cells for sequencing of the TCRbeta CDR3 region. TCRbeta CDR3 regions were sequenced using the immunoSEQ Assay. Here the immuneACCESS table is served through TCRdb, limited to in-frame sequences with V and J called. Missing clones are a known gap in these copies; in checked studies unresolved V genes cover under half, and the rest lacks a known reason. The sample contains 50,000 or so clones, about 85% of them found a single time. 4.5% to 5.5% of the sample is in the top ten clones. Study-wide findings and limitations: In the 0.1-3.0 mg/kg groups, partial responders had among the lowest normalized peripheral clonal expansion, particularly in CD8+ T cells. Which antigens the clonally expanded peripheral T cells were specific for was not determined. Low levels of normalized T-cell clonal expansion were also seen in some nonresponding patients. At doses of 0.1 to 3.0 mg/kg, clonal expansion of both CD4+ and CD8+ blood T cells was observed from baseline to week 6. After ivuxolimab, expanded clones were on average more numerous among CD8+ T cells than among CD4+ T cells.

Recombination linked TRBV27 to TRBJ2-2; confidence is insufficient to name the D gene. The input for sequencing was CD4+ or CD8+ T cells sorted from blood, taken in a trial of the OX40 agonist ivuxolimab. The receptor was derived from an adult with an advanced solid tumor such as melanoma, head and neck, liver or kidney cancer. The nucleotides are TGTGCCAGCAGTGATGGCGGGGAGCTGTTTTTT. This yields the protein CASSDGGELFF.